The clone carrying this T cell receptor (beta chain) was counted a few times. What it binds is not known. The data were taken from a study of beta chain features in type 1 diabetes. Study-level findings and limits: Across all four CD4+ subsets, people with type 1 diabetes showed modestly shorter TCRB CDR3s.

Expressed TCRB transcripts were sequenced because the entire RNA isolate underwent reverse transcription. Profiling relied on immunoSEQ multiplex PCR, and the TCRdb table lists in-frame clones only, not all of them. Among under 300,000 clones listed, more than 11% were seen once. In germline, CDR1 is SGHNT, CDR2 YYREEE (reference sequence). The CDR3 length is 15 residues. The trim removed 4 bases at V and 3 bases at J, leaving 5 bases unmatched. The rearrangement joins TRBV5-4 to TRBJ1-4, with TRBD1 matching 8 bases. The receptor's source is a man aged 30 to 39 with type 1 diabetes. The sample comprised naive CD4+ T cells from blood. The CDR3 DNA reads TGTGCCAGCAGCGAAACAGGGGGGGCTAATGAAAAACTGTTTTTT. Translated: CASSETGGANEKLFF. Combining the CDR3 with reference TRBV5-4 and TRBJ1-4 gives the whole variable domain ETGVTQSPTHLIKTRGQQVTLRCSSQSGHNTVSWYQQALGQGPQFIFQYYREEENGRGNFPPRFSGLQFPNYSSELNVNALELDDSALYLCASSETGGANEKLFFGSGTQLSVL.